The entry below describes one T cell receptor (beta chain). The antigen remains undetermined. The data stem from a study of response to subunit inactivated influenza vaccine. The V and J ends lost 5 bases and 1 base, in that order; junction bases with no gene match: 16. The CDR3 extends over 18 amino acids. CDR1 MNHNS and CDR2 SASEGT come from the germline V gene. Findings of the study overall: It was the authors' suggestion that each seasonal influenza vaccination recruits few new T cells.

TCRdb recomputed calls from the RT-PCR reads with MiXCR, one row per CDR3 protein. Of 700,000 to 800,000 distinct CDR3 sequences in the sample, under 20% were seen once. The source of this sequence is a man aged 50 to 60 who received an inactivated influenza vaccine. The material was PBMCs from blood, obtained more than 4 days after vaccination. The genes are TRBV6-1 and TRBJ2-7, with 8 bases that match TRBD1. This chain's CDR3 is CASSLRITGTGNSYEQYF. DNA of the CDR3: TGTGCCAGCAGTCTCCGGATTACAGGGACAGGTAATTCCTACGAGCAGTACTTC.